The sequence of this T cell receptor beta chain was determined in a study of T cell clonotyping in hematopoietic cell transplantation. Study observations and caveats: No sorting was done, leaving CD4 and CD8 contributions mixed. Few recipient clonotypes overlapped donors; over 97% were de novo at given depth. Recipient TCR diversity dropped after transplant; expanded clonotypes rose from day 30 to 180.

Method: immunoSEQ multiplex PCR; TCRdb's copy keeps in-frame clones and lacks some. The sample shows 10,000 or so clones, roughly 71% of them seen only once. This clone has only one observation. Its antigen is currently unknown. The junction does not match germline at one end; this may be a read error. The CDR3 spans 16 residues. Looked up from germline, CDR1 is LGHNA and CDR2 is YNFKEQ. The sample consisted of PBMCs, taken 30 days after allogeneic stem cell transplant. This sequence was found in a female patient aged 40-50 years who had an allogeneic stem cell transplant from a related donor, so T cells may come from the graft donor. Some clones in this sample may be carry-over from other donors' samples. The chain uses TRBV4-2 and TRBJ1-2; D gene uncertain. The chain's CDR3 is CASSQDQGDGNYSYTF. The DNA for the CDR3 is TGTGCCAGCAGCCAAGATCAAGGAGACGGCAACTATAGCTACACCTTC.